The next 22 T cell receptor beta chains were all read from a single sample in a study of OX40 agonist ivuxolimab in advanced cancers. Profiled with immunoSEQ multiplex PCR; TCRdb holds only in-frame clones, not every one. Here the sample spans 30,000 to 45,000 clones, around 80% being singletons. Sequenced here: CD4+ or CD8+ T cells sorted from blood, sampled in a trial of the OX40 agonist ivuxolimab. The receptors here all came from an adult with an advanced solid tumor such as melanoma, head and neck, liver or kidney cancer.

J is TRBJ2-5 and V is TRBV7-9; maybe TRBD2 (5 bases). This CDR3 spans 15 amino acids. The germline gives CDR1 SEHNR, CDR2 FQNEAQ (reference sequence). Between the trimmed V and J ends, which lost 0 bases and 2 bases, there was a span of 10 bases. CDR3 loop: CASSLAGSPQETQYF. CDR3 coding DNA: TGTGCCAGCAGCTTAGCGGGGAGCCCACAAGAGACCCAGTACTTC. The entire variable domain, with the rest obtained from reference TRBV7-9 and TRBJ2-5, is as follows: DTGVSQNPRHKITKRGQNVTFRCDPISEHNRLYWYRQTLGQGPEFLTYFQNEAQLEKSRLLSDRFSAERPKGSFSTLEIQRTEQGDSAMYLCASSLAGSPQETQYFGPGTRLLVL.

The chain employs TRBV5-1 and TRBJ1-2; D unclear. CDR3 size: 12 residues. Looked up from germline, CDR1 is SGHRS and CDR2 is YFSETQ. V gave up 7 bases and J gave up 2 bases, with 9 bases separating them. CDR3 sequence: CASSDGNYGYTF. CDR3 nucleotides: TGCGCCAGCTCCGACGGGAACTATGGCTACACCTTC.

In its sample, this clone was seen once. This rearrangement joins TRBV7-2 to TRBJ2-7; 9 bases are shared with TRBD1. Germline V CDR1 and CDR2: SGHTA, FQGNSA. CDR3 size: 15 residues. The J segment lost 2 bases and the V segment lost 5 bases, leaving 7 bases of the junction unmatched. CDR3 amino acids: CASSPTGGIPYEQYF. The CDR3 nucleotides read TGTGCCAGCAGCCCGACAGGGGGAATTCCCTACGAGCAGTACTTC.

This clone was detected only once. This chain connects TRBV7-8 to TRBJ2-2, with D possibly matching TRBD2 (5 bases). The CDR3 has 15 amino acids. CDR1 is SGHVS and CDR2 is FQNEAQ in the germline V gene. V was clipped by 7 bases and J by 1 base, with 13 bases between them. CDR3 in amino acids: CASTLVAGNTGELFF. The CDR3 region has the DNA TGTGCCAGCACCCTGGTGGCGGGGAACACCGGGGAGCTGTTTTTT.

The chain has TRBV6-4 and TRBJ1-2, with 12 bases fitting TRBD1. Per the germline V gene, CDR1 is MRHNA and CDR2 is SNTAGT. V was clipped by 0 bases and J by 5 bases; unmatched bases: 13. This CDR3 is 19 amino acids long. CDR3 in amino acids: CASSDSLRDRGLLSYGYTF. In DNA, the CDR3 is TGTGCCAGCAGTGACTCTCTCAGGGACAGGGGGCTACTGAGTTATGGCTACACCTTC.

This chain joins TRBV28 and TRBJ1-5; TRBD1 is a possible D gene (6 bases). The V end lost 1 base, the J end lost 7 bases, and 11 bases lay between the germline ends. This CDR3 is 14 amino acids long. CDR1 and CDR2 (germline): MDHEN, SYDVKM. This CDR3 is CASSLYQGIQPQHF. The CDR3 DNA reads TGTGCCAGCAGTTTATATCAGGGGATCCAGCCCCAGCATTTT. The full variable domain, completed using reference TRBV28 and TRBJ1-5, is DVKVTQSSRYLVKRTGEKVFLECVQDMDHENMFWYRQDPGLGLRLIYFSYDVKMKEKGDIPEGYSVSREKKERFSLILESASTNQTSMYLCASSLYQGIQPQHFGDGTRLSIL.

The chain carries TRBV7-3 and TRBJ2-1; no clear D gene. Trimming left V 2 bases short and J 4 bases short, with 15 bases between. The CDR3 has 16 residues. Germline lookup yields CDR1 SGHTA and CDR2 FQGTGA. The CDR3 nucleotides are TGTGCCAGCAGCTTAGATCCCCCCGACCGTTACAATGAGCAGTTCTTC. Translating gives CASSLDPPDRYNEQFF.

In its sample, this clone was seen once. This sequence joins TRBV2 and TRBJ2-1; D remains ambiguous. With 6 bases removed from V and 4 bases from J, the gap between germline ends came to 10 bases. This CDR3 has 13 residues. Germline CDR1 and CDR2: SNHLY and FYNNEI. In DNA, the CDR3 is TGTGCCAGCAGCGTTAACCGGTACAATGAGCAGTTCTTC. This translates into CASSVNRYNEQFF.

This clone was found once. V is TRBV12-5 and J is TRBJ2-1, with TRBD1 identical over 10 bases. The CDR3 has 18 amino acids. V was pared by 2 bases and J by 4 bases, with 11 bases of the junction left unmatched. Germline V CDR1 and CDR2: LGHNT, FRNRAP. Here the CDR3 DNA reads TGTGCTAGTGGTTTGAGCCGGGACAGGGGTTCCCCTTACAATGAGCAGTTCTTC. It encodes CASGLSRDRGSPYNEQFF.

The CDR3 reads CASSHGTVLLSYEQYF. The CDR3 DNA is TGTGCCAGCTCACACGGGACAGTTCTCCTCTCCTACGAGCAGTACTTC. The chain recombines TRBV18 with TRBJ2-7; 7 bases match TRBD1. The germline gives CDR1 KGHSH, CDR2 LQKENI. V was clipped by 4 bases and J by 0 bases; unmatched bases: 9. The CDR3 is made up of 16 amino acids. Filled out from reference TRBV18 and TRBJ2-7, the complete variable domain reads NAGVMQNPRHLVRRRGQEARLRCSPMKGHSHVYWYRQLPEEGLKFMVYLQKENIIDESGMPKERFSAEFPKEGPSILRIQQVVRGDSAAYFCASSHGTVLLSYEQYFGPGTRLTVT.

In this sample, this clone turned up a few times. The chain uses TRBV19 and TRBJ1-5; D is undetermined. V dropped 9 bases and J dropped 1 base, with 16 bases sitting between them. The germline CDR1 and CDR2 sequences are LNHDA and SQIVND (reference sequence). The CDR3 has 15 amino acids. Here the CDR3 DNA reads TGTGCCAGCACGACCGGGTTTTGGAGCAATCAGCCCCAGCATTTT. It codes for CASTTGFWSNQPQHF.

The rearrangement uses TRBV5-1 and TRBJ1-6, with no clear D. There are 15 residues in the CDR3. Germline CDR1 and CDR2: SGHRS and YFSETQ. The germline V and J ends were trimmed by 1 base and 7 bases, with 12 bases remaining between them. CDR3 in amino acids: CASSLSPTGNSPLHF. The CDR3 DNA reads as TGCGCCAGCAGCTTGAGCCCGACGGGAAATTCACCCCTCCACTTT.

There are a few counts of this clone. This chain connects TRBV27 to TRBJ2-1, with 10 bases identical to TRBD2. The junction had 13 bases not matched to a gene; V was cut back by 6 bases and J by 8 bases. The CDR3 runs to 16 residues. Germline CDR1 and CDR2: MNHEY and SMNVEV (reference sequence). CDR3 DNA: TGTGCCAGCAGCCCGAGCCGGGCTAGCGGGGGCGATGAGCAGTTCTTC. Protein sequence: CASSPSRASGGDEQFF.

The table lists this clone with a count of one. The chain recombines TRBV7-6 with TRBJ2-5; D tentatively fits TRBD1 or TRBD2 (6 bases each). Germline values: CDR1 SGHVS, CDR2 FNYEAQ. This CDR3 has 15 amino acids. The germline V and J ends were trimmed by 5 bases and 7 bases, with 20 bases remaining between them. CDR3 protein: CASSIGDPKGGTQYF. CDR3 DNA sequence: TGTGCCAGCAGCATAGGTGACCCCAAGGGGGGGACCCAGTACTTC. The full variable domain, with the rest looked up from reference TRBV7-6 and TRBJ2-5, is GAGVSQSPRYKVTKRGQDVALRCDPISGHVSLYWYRQALGQGPEFLTYFNYEAQQDKSGLPNDRFSAERPEGSISTLTIQRTEQRDSAMYRCASSIGDPKGGTQYFGPGTRLLVL.

This chain connects TRBV11-2 to TRBJ2-7; possibly TRBD2 for D (6 bases). This CDR3 is built from 14 residues. Trimming pared 4 bases from V and 9 bases from J, leaving 19 bases between. Germline V CDR1 and CDR2: SGHAT, FQNNGV. The CDR3 region has the DNA TGTGCCAGCAGCTCCGACTCGGCTCCGCGGGGGCAGTACTTC. This translates into CASSSDSAPRGQYF.

The chain recombines TRBV5-4 with TRBJ2-1; D not certain. V was trimmed by 0 bases and J by 0 bases, leaving 7 bases between them. The germline CDR1 and CDR2 sequences are SGHNT and YYREEE (reference sequence). The length of the CDR3 is 15 residues. DNA for the CDR3: TGTGCCAGCAGCTTGGGCACGAGCTCCTACAATGAGCAGTTCTTC. It encodes CASSLGTSSYNEQFF.

The V gene is TRBV7-2, the J gene TRBJ1-2; D possibly corresponds to TRBD1 (6 bases). There are 16 residues in the CDR3. The germline V and J ends were trimmed by 5 bases and 8 bases, with 24 bases remaining between them. Germline CDR1 SGHTA, CDR2 FQGNSA. The CDR3 bases are TGTGCCAGCAGCCCTCGAGTGGGGGCGGGATGGTTCGGCTACACCTTC. Translating gives CASSPRVGAGWFGYTF.

The rearrangement joins TRBV29-1 to TRBJ2-3; D remains unclear. The CDR3 covers 13 residues. V was pared by 3 bases and J by 6 bases, with 13 bases between. The germline V gene encodes CDR1 SQVTM and CDR2 ANQGSEA. In DNA, the CDR3 is TGCAGCGTTGATAGACGACCCGAGGATACGCAGTATTTT. Translating gives CSVDRRPEDTQYF.

This chain connects TRBV4-2 to TRBJ1-4; the D is unclear. Trimming left V 4 bases short and J 0 bases short, with 6 bases between. Per germline, CDR1 LGHNA and CDR2 YNFKEQ. The CDR3 loop spans 14 amino acids. The CDR3 is CASSRRSTNEKLFF. The CDR3 coding sequence is TGTGCCAGCAGCCGAAGGTCAACTAATGAAAAACTGTTTTTT.

The CDR3 is CASSPPIRGPYNEQFF. The CDR3 nucleotides read TGTGCCAGCTCACCACCAATCAGGGGGCCCTACAATGAGCAGTTCTTC. V gene TRBV18 combines with J gene TRBJ2-1; 8 bases agree with TRBD1. The CDR3 is 16 residues long. CDR1 is KGHSH, CDR2 LQKENI, per germline. Trimming removed 0 bases from V and 2 bases from J; junction bases left unmatched: 3.

V gene TRBV18 combines with J gene TRBJ2-5; D may correspond to TRBD1 or TRBD2 (5 bases each). V was shortened by 3 bases and J by 2 bases, with 10 bases between the two germline ends. Per the germline V gene, CDR1 is KGHSH and CDR2 is LQKENI. The CDR3 sequence is 14 residues long. The CDR3 region is CASSPGRTQETQYF. The CDR3 region has the DNA TGTGCCAGCTCACCGGGACGGACGCAAGAGACCCAGTACTTC.

This chain's CDR3 is CASSSLGGGAGYTQYF. The CDR3, as DNA: TGTGCCAGCAGTTCCCTCGGCGGGGGGGCCGGGTATACGCAGTATTTT. The chain joins TRBV27 to TRBJ2-3; 9 bases fit TRBD2. Germline V gene sequence: CDR1 MNHEY, CDR2 SMNVEV (reference sequence). V lost 4 bases, J lost 7 bases, and 12 bases stayed unmatched. The length of the CDR3 is 16 residues.